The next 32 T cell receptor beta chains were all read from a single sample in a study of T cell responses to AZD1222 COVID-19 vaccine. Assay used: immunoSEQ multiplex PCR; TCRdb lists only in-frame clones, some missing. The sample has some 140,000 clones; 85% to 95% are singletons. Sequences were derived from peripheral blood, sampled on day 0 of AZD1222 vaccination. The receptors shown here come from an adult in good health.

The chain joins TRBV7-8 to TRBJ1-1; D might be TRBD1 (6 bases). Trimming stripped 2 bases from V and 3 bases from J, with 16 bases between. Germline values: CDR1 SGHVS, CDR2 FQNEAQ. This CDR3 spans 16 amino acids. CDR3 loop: CASSLRRLGQYTEAFF. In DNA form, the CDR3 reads TGTGCCAGCAGCTTACGCAGACTAGGACAGTACACTGAAGCTTTCTTT.

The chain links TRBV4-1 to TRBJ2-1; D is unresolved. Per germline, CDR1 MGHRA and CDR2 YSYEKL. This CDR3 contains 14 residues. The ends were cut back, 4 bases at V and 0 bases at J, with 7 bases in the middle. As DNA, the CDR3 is TGCGCCAGCAGCCCCGAGAGCTCCTACAATGAGCAGTTCTTC. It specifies CASSPESSYNEQFF.

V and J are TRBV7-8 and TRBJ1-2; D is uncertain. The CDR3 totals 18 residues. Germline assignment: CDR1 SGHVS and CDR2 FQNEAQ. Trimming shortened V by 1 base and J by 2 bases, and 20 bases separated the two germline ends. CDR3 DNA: TGTGCCAGCAGCTTAGGTCCGGGGATAAGACCAACCAACTATGGCTACACCTTC. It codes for CASSLGPGIRPTNYGYTF.

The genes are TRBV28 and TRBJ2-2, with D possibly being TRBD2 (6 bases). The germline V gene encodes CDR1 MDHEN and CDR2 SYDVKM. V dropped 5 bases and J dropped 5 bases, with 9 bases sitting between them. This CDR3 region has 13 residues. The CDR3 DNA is TGTGCCAGCAGTGAGGCGGGGACCGGGGAGCTGTTTTTT. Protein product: CASSEAGTGELFF.

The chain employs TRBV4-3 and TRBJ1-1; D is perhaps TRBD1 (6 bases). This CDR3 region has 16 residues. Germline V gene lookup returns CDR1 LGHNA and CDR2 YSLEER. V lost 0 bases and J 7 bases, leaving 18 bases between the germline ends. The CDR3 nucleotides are TGCGCCAGCAGCCAAGACCAGGTAACAGGGTTCGGTGAAGCTTTCTTT. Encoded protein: CASSQDQVTGFGEAFF.

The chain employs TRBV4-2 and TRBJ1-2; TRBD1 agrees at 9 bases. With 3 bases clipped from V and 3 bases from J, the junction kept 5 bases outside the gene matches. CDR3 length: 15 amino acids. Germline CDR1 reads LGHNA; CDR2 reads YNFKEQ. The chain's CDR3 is CASSQRQGGDYGYTF. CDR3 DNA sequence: TGTGCCAGCAGCCAGAGACAGGGGGGTGACTATGGCTACACCTTC.

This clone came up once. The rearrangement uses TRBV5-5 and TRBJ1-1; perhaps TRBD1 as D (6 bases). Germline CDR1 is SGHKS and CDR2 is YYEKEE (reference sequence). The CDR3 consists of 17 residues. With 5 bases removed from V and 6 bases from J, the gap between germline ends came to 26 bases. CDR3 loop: CASRYGTSGTRSSEAFF. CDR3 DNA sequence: TGTGCCAGCAGATACGGGACAAGCGGGACGCGGAGCTCTGAAGCTTTCTTT. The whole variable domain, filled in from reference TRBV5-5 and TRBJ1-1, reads DAGVTQSPTHLIKTRGQQVTLRCSPISGHKSVSWYQQVLGQGPQFIFQYYEKEERGRGNFPDRFSARQFPNYSSELNVNALLLGDSALYLCASRYGTSGTRSSEAFFGQGTRLTVV.

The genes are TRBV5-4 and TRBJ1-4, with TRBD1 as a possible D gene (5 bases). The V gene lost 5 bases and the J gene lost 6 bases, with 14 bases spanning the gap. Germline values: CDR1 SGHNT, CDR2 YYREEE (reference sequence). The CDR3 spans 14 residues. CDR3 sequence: CASRLWQGDEKLFF. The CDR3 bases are TGTGCCAGCAGATTGTGGCAGGGAGATGAAAAACTGTTTTTT.

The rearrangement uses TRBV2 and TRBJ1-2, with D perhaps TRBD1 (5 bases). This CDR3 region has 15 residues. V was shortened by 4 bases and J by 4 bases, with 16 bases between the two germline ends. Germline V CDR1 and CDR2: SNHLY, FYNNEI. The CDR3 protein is CASSAQSGGAYGYTF. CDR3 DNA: TGTGCCAGCAGTGCTCAGAGCGGGGGAGCCTATGGCTACACCTTC. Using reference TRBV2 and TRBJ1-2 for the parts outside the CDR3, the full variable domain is EPEVTQTPSHQVTQMGQEVILRCVPISNHLYFYWYRQILGQKVEFLVSFYNNEISEKSEIFDDQFSVERPDGSNFTLKIRSTKLEDSAMYFCASSAQSGGAYGYTFGSGTRLTVV.

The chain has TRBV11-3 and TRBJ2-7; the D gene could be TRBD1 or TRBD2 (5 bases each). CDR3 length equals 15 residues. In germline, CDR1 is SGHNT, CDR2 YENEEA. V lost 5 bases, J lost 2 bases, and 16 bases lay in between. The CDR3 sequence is CASSTQGTGTYEQYF. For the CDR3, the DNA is TGTGCCAGCAGCACCCAAGGGACGGGCACCTACGAGCAGTACTTC.

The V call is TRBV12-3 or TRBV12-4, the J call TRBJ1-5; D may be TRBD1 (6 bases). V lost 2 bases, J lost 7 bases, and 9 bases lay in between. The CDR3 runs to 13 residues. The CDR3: CASSLRDTQPQHF. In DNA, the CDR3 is TGTGCCAGCAGTTTAAGGGACACCCAGCCCCAGCATTTT.

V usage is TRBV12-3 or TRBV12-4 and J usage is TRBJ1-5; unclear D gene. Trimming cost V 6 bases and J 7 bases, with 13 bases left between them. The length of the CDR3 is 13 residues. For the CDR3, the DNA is TGTGCCAGCAGACTAGGGCCCAAGCAGCCCCAGCATTTT. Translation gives CASRLGPKQPQHF.

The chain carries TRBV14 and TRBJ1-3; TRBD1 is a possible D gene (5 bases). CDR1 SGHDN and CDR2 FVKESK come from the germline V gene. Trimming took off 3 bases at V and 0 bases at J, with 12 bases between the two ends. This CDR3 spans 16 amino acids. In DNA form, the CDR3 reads TGTGCCAGCAGCCAGGGAGGGGCCAGCTCTGGAAACACCATATATTTT. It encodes CASSQGGASSGNTIYF.

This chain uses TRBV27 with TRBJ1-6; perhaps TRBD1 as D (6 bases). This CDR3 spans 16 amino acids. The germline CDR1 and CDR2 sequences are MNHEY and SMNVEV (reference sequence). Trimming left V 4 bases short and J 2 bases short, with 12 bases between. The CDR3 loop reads CASSSYRDTYNSPLHF. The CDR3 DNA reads TGTGCCAGCAGTTCATACCGGGACACCTATAATTCACCCCTCCACTTT.

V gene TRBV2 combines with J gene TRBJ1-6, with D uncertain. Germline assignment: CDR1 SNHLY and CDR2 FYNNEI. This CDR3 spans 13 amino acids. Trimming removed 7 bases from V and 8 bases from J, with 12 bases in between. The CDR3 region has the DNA TGTGCCAGCAAAGACCCCTCGGATTCACCCCTCCACTTT. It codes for CASKDPSDSPLHF.

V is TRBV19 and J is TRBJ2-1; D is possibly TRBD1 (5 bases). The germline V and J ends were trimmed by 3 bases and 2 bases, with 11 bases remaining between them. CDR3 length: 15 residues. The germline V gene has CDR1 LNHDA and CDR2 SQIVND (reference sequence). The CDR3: CASSIMDKPYNEQFF. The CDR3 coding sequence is TGTGCCAGTAGTATTATGGACAAACCCTACAATGAGCAGTTCTTC.

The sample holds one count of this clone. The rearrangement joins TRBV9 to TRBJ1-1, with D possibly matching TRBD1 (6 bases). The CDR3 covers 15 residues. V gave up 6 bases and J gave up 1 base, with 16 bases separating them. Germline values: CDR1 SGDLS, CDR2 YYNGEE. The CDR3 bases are TGTGCCAGCAACCCCGGGGGACAACCGAACACTGAAGCTTTCTTT. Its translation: CASNPGGQPNTEAFF.

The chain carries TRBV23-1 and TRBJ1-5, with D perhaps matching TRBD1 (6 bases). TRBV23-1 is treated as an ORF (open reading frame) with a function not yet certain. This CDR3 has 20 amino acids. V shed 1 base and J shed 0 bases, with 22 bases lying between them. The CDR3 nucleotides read TGCGCCAGCAGTCAATTTATACGGAGGACAGCCAGATATAGCAATCAGCCCCAGCATTTT. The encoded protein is CASSQFIRRTARYSNQPQHF.

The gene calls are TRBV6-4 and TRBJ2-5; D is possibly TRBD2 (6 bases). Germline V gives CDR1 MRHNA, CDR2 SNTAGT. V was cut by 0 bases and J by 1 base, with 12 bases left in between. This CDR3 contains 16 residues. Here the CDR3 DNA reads TGTGCCAGCAGTGACTCCCCTTTAGCGGTCCAAGAGACCCAGTACTTC. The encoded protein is CASSDSPLAVQETQYF.

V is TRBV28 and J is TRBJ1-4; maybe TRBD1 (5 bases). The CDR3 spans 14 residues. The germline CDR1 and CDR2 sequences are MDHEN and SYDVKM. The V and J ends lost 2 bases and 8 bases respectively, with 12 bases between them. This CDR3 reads CASSLTGPWEKLFF. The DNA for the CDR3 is TGTGCCAGCAGTTTAACGGGGCCATGGGAAAAACTGTTTTTT.

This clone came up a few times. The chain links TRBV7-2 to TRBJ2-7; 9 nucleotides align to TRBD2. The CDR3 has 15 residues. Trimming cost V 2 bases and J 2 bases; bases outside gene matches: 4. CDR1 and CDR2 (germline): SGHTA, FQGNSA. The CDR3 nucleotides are TGTGCCAGCAGCTTAAGGGTAGCGGGAGCCTACGAGCAGTACTTC. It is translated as CASSLRVAGAYEQYF.

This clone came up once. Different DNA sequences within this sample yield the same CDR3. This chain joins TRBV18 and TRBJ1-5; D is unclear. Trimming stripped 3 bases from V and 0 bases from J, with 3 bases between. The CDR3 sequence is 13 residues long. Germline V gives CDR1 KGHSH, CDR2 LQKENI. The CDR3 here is CASSPDSNQPQHF. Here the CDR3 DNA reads TGTGCCAGCTCACCGGATAGCAATCAGCCCCAGCATTTT.

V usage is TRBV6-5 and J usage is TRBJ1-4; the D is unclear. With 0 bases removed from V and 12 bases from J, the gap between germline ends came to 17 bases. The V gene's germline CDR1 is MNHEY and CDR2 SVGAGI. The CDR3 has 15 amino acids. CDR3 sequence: CASSYSKDLNGELFF. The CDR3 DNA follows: TGTGCCAGCAGTTACTCGAAGGACCTCAATGGGGAACTGTTTTTT.

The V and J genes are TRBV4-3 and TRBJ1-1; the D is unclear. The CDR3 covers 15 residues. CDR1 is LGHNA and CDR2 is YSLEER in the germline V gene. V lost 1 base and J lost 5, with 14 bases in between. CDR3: CASSQAWVVRTEAFF. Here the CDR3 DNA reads TGCGCCAGCAGCCAAGCCTGGGTGGTAAGGACTGAAGCTTTCTTT.

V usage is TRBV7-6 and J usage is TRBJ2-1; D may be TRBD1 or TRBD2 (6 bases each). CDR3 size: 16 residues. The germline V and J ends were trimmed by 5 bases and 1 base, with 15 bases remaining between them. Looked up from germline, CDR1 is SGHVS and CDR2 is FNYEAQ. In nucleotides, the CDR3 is TGTGCCAGCAGCGGCCACGGGGGACATTCCTACAATGAGCAGTTCTTC. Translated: CASSGHGGHSYNEQFF.

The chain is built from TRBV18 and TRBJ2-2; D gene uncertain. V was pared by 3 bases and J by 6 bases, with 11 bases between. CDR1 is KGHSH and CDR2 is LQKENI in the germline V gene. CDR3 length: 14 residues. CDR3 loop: CASSPSAWAGELFF. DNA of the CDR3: TGTGCCAGCTCACCTTCGGCCTGGGCCGGGGAGCTGTTTTTT.

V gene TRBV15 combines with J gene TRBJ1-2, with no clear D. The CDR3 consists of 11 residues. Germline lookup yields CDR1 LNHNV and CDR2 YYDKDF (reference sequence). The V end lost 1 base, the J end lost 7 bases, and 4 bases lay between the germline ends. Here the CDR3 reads CATSRAGGYTF. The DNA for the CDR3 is TGTGCCACCAGCAGAGCGGGTGGCTACACCTTC.

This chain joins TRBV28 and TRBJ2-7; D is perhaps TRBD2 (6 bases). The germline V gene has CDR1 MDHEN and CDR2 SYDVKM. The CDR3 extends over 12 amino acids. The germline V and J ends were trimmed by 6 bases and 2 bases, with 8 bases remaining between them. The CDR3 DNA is TGTGCCAGCAGGGGACTCACCTACGAGCAGTACTTC. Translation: CASRGLTYEQYF.

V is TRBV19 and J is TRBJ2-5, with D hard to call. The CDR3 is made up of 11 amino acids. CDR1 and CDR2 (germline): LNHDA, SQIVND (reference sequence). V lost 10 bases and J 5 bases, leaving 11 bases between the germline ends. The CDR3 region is CATLLGETQYF. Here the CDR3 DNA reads TGTGCCACCCTACTCGGTGAGACCCAGTACTTC.

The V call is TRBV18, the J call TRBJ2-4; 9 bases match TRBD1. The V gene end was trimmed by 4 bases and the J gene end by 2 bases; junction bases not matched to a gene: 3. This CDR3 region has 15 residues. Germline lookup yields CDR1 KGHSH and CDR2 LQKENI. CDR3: CASSLDRGTKNIQYF. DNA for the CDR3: TGTGCCAGCTCACTCGACAGGGGGACCAAAAACATTCAGTACTTC.

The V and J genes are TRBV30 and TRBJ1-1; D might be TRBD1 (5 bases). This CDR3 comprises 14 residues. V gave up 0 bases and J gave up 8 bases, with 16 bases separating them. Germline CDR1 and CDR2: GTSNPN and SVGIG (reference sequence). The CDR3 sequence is CAWSVNVGVLEAFF. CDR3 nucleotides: TGTGCCTGGAGTGTAAATGTGGGGGTCCTCGAAGCTTTCTTT.

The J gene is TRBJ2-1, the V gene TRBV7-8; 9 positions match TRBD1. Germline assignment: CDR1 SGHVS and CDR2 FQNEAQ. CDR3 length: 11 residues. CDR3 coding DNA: TGTGCAGGACAGGGGAACAATGAGCAGTTCTTC. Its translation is CAGQGNNEQFF.